A single sample gave rise to the 18 T cell receptor beta chains below, sequenced in a study of Graves' ophthalmopathy and Graves' hyperthyroidism. RNA transcripts yielded amplified TCR beta CDR3 regions. HTBI primers were used in a first-round RT-PCR, which preceded a second-round multiplex PCR. From the multiplex PCR reads, TCRdb called clonotypes with MiXCR, one entry per CDR3 protein. The top ten hold 2.5% to 3.5% of the sample, which has more than 550,000 distinct CDR3 sequences, over 40% seen once. Sequenced sample: peripheral blood. The receptor set was obtained from an adult man with Graves' ophthalmopathy.

This clonotype occurred many times. The rearrangement uses TRBV3-1 and TRBJ2-5; D ambiguous. The V gene's germline CDR1 is LGHDT and CDR2 YNNKEL (reference sequence). The CDR3 runs to 14 residues. V was trimmed by 0 bases and J by 1 base, leaving 6 bases between them. CDR3 in amino acids: CASSQDQVQETQYF. In DNA form, the CDR3 reads TGTGCCAGCAGCCAAGACCAGGTCCAAGAGACCCAGTACTTC.

This chain connects TRBV4-1 to TRBJ2-5; the D gene is possibly TRBD1 (6 bases). The length of the CDR3 is 16 residues. Trimming pared 1 base from V and 4 bases from J, leaving 16 bases between. Looked up from germline, CDR1 is MGHRA and CDR2 is YSYEKL. For the CDR3, the DNA is TGCGCCAGCAGCCAAGGGGGGCACACGGGCGGAGAGACCCAGTACTTC. Its translation: CASSQGGHTGGETQYF.

Only one count was recorded for this clonotype. The chain links TRBV20-1 to TRBJ1-3; D is possibly TRBD1 (5 bases). The CDR3 runs to 13 residues. V was pared by 0 bases and J by 7 bases, with 10 bases between. Germline V CDR1 and CDR2: DFQATT, SNEGSKA (reference sequence). The CDR3 DNA sequence: TGCAGTGCTAGAGATCAGGAGGGGAACACCATATATTTT. Protein: CSARDQEGNTIYF.

A few counts support this clonotype. Mismatch with germline at one junction end may stem from a read error. The DNA for the CDR3 is TGTGCCAGCAGTTACTCGAGCGGGGGAACTATGAACACTGAAGCTTTCTTT. It is translated as CASSYSSGGTMNTEAFF. The chain couples TRBV10-3 to TRBJ1-1; possibly TRBD1 for D (5 bases). Germline CDR1 ENHRY, CDR2 SYGVKD. CDR3 length: 17 residues.

This chain uses TRBV20-1 with TRBJ2-7; 9 nucleotides match TRBD2. The CDR3 is 14 residues long. CDR1 is DFQATT, CDR2 SNEGSKA, per germline (reference sequence). After removal of 0 bases from V and 7 bases from J, the junction contained 7 bases not matched to a gene. The CDR3 spells CSARDRVAGVEQYF. CDR3 bases: TGCAGTGCTAGAGATAGGGTAGCGGGGGTTGAGCAGTACTTC.

This chain joins TRBV20-1 and TRBJ2-7; possible D gene TRBD1, 8 bases. This CDR3 contains 14 residues. CDR1 and CDR2 (germline): DFQATT, SNEGSKA (reference sequence). V was cut by 0 bases and J by 4 bases, with 13 bases left in between. CDR3 amino acids: CSARDYRGGYEQYF. The CDR3, as DNA: TGCAGTGCTAGAGATTACAGGGGGGGATACGAGCAGTACTTC.

This clonotype was counted only a few times. The rearrangement uses TRBV12-3 or TRBV12-4 and TRBJ1-1; D ambiguous. There are 14 residues in the CDR3. Trimming took 5 bases from V and 1 from J, leaving 11 bases between them. CDR3 sequence: CASSLRHSNTEAFF. In DNA form, the CDR3 reads TGTGCCAGCAGTCTACGACATTCGAACACTGAAGCTTTCTTT.

J is TRBJ1-1 and V is TRBV13; D ambiguous. V was pared by 4 bases and J by 4 bases, with 16 bases between. The CDR3 loop spans 15 amino acids. Germline loops: CDR1 PRHDT, CDR2 FYEKMQ (reference sequence). In DNA, the CDR3 is TGTGCCAGCAGCTCCGGAGGATCCATGAGCACTGAAGCTTTCTTT. Its translation: CASSSGGSMSTEAFF.

This clonotype was counted a few times. This chain links TRBV19 with TRBJ1-6, with a possible D match to TRBD1 (5 bases). Per the germline V gene, CDR1 is LNHDA and CDR2 is SQIVND (reference sequence). CDR3 size: 22 residues. V was trimmed by 1 base and J by 0 bases, leaving 25 bases between them. The CDR3: CASSIGLLGRATWSSYNSPLHF. Written as DNA, the CDR3 is TGTGCCAGTAGTATAGGGCTGCTAGGCAGGGCTACCTGGAGCTCCTATAATTCACCCCTCCACTTT. Together with reference TRBV19 and TRBJ1-6, the CDR3 gives the full variable domain: DGGITQSPKYLFRKEGQNVTLSCEQNLNHDAMYWYRQDPGQGLRLIYYSQIVNDFQKGDIAEGYSVSREKKESFPLTVTSAQKNPTAFYLCASSIGLLGRATWSSYNSPLHFGNGTRLTVT.

Comment on this clonotype: At one of its ends the junction is not consistent with the germline gene, which may arise from a read error. The chain joins TRBV25-1 to TRBJ1-4; D is perhaps TRBD1 (5 bases). The CDR3 loop spans 15 amino acids. Germline CDR1 MGHDK, CDR2 SYGVNS. CDR3 region: CASRGSSLGDEKLLF. CDR3 nucleotides: TGTGCCAGCAGGGGATCGAGTTTGGGGGATGAAAAACTGCTTTTT. The variable domain in full, completed from reference TRBV25-1 and TRBJ1-4, reads EADIYQTPRYLVIGTGKKITLECSQTMGHDKMYWYQQDPGMELHLIHYSYGVNSTEKGDLSSESTVSRIRTEHFPLTLESARPSHTSQYLCASRGSSLGDEKLLFGSGTQLSVL.

This clonotype was recorded only once. This may come from a read error, since a much larger clone is one base off. The chain joins TRBV20-1 to TRBJ1-6, with 8 nucleotides matching TRBD1. CDR3 length: 14 residues. V shed 1 base and J 12 bases; nucleotides not matched to a gene: 8. The V gene's germline CDR1 is DFQATT and CDR2 SNEGSKA (reference sequence). This chain's CDR3 is CSARATGAQLPLHF. CDR3 coding DNA: TGCAGTGCTAGAGCGACAGGGGCCCAGCTACCCCTCCACTTT.

The chain joins TRBV29-1 to TRBJ1-1, with D perhaps TRBD1 (6 bases). Trimming left V 4 bases short and J 9 bases short, with 12 bases between. CDR1 is SQVTM, CDR2 ANQGSEA, per germline. This CDR3 spans 11 amino acids. Written as DNA, the CDR3 is TGCAGCGTTGTCGGGGGGACACAAGCTTTCTTT. It specifies CSVVGGTQAFF.

This clonotype was counted ten times or more. V usage is TRBV6-1 and J usage is TRBJ2-5, with D possibly matching TRBD2 (6 bases). Trimming left V 1 base short and J 2 bases short, with 8 bases between. The CDR3 extends over 14 amino acids. In germline, CDR1 is MNHNS, CDR2 SASEGT. The DNA for the CDR3 is TGTGCCAGCAGTGAAGGAGGGACTCAAGAGACCCAGTACTTC. The encoded protein is CASSEGGTQETQYF.

Concerning this clonotype: A much larger clone differs by one base, so this may be a read error. V is TRBV2 and J is TRBJ1-1; TRBD1 is a possible D gene (5 bases). CDR1 and CDR2 from the germline V gene are SNHLY and FYNNEI. This CDR3 contains 14 residues. CDR3 sequence reads: CAGSNGHSNTEAFF. CDR3 in DNA: TGTGCCGGCAGTAATGGACACTCGAACACTGAAGCTTTCTTT.

This clonotype was seen many times. The chain uses TRBV25-1 and TRBJ1-2; D call uncertain. V lost 1 base and J 8 bases, leaving 8 bases between the germline ends. This CDR3 is built from 12 residues. Germline V gene lookup returns CDR1 MGHDK and CDR2 SYGVNS. The CDR3 DNA follows: TGTGCCAGCAGTGAATCATACCGGGGCTACACCTTC. This translates into CASSESYRGYTF.

This clonotype was seen ten or more times. The gene calls are TRBV29-1 and TRBJ2-7; no clear D gene. Between the trimmed V and J ends, which lost 5 bases and 3 bases, there was a span of 8 bases. CDR3 length: 11 residues. Germline V gene data show CDR1 as SQVTM and CDR2 as ANQGSEA. CDR3 amino acids: CSVLVDYEQYF. The DNA of the CDR3 is TGCAGCGTTCTGGTAGACTACGAGCAGTACTTC.

V and J are TRBV6-6 and TRBJ2-5; D not resolved. CDR1 and CDR2 from the germline V gene are MNHNY and SVGAGI (reference sequence). The ends were cut back, 6 bases at V and 9 bases at J, with 11 bases in the middle. This CDR3 has 11 residues. In DNA form, the CDR3 reads TGTGCCAGCAGGGCCGGTCAGCCCCAGTACTTC. Translated, it gives CASRAGQPQYF.

The chain couples TRBV25-1 to TRBJ1-3; weak D call: TRBD1 (6 bases). This CDR3 is 14 amino acids long. Germline V CDR1 and CDR2: MGHDK, SYGVNS. V was shortened by 9 bases and J by 0 bases, with 12 bases between the two germline ends. CDR3 in DNA: TGTGCCAGAAAGACAGGAATCTCTGGAAACACCATATATTTT. As protein: CARKTGISGNTIYF.